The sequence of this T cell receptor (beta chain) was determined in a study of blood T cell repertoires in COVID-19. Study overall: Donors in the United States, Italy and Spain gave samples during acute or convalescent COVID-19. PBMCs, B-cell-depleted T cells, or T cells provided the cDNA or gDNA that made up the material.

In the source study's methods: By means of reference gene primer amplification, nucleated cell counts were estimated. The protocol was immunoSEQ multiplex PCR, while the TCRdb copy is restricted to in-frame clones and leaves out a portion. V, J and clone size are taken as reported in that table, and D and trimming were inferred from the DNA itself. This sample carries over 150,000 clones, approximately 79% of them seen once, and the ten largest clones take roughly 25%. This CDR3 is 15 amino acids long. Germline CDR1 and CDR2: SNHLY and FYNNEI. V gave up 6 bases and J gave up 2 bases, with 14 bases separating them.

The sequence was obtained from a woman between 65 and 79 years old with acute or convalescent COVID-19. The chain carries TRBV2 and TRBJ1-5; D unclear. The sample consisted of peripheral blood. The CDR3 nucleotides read TGTGCCAGCAGGCGGGGAGATATCGGCAATCAGCCCCAGCATTTT. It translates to CASRRGDIGNQPQHF.